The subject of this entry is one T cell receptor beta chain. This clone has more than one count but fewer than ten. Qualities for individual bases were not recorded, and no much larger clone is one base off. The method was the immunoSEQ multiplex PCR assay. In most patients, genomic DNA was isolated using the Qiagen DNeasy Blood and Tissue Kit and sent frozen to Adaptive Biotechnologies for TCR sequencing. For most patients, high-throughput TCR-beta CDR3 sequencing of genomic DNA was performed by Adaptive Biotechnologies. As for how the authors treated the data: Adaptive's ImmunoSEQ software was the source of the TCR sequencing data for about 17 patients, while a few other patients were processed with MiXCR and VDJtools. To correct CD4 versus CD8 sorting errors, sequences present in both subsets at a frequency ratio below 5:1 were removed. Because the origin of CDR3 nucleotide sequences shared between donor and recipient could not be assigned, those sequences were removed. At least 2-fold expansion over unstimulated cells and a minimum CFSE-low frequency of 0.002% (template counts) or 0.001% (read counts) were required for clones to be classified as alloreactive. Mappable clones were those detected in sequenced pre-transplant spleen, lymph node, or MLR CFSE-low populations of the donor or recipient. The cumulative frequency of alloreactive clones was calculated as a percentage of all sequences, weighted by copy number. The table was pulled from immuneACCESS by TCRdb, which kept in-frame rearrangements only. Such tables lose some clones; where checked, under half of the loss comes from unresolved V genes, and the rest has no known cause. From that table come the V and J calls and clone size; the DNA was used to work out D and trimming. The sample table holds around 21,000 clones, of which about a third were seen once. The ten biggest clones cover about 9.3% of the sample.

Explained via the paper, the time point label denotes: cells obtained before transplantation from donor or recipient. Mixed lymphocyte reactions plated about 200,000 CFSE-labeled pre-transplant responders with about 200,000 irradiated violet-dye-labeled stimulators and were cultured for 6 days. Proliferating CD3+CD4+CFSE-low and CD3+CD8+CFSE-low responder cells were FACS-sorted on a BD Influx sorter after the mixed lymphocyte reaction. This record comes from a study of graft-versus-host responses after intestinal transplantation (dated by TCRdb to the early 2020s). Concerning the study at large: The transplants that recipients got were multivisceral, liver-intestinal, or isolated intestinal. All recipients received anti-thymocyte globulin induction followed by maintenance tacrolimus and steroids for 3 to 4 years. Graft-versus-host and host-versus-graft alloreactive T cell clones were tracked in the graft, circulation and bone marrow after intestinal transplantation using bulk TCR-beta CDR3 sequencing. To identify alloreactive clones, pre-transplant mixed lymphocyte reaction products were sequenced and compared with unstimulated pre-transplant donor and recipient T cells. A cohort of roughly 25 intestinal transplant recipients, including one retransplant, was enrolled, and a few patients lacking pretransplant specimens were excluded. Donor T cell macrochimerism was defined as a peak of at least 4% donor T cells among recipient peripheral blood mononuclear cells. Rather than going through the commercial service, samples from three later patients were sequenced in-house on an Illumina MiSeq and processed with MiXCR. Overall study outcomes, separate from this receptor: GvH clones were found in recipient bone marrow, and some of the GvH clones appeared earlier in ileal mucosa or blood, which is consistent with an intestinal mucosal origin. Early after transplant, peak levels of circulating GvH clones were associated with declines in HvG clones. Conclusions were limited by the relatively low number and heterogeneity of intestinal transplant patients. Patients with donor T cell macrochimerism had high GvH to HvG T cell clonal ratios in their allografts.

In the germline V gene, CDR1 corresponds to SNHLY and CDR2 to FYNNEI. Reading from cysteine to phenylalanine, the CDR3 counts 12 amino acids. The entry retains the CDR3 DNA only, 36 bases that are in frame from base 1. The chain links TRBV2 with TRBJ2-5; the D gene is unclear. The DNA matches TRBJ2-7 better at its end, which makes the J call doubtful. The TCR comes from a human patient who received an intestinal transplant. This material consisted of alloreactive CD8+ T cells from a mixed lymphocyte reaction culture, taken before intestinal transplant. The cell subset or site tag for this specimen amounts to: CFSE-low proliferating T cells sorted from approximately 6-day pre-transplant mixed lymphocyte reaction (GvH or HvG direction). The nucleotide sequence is TGTGCCAGCAGTGAAGCGGGTCACGAGCAGTACTTC. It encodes CASSEAGHEQYF.